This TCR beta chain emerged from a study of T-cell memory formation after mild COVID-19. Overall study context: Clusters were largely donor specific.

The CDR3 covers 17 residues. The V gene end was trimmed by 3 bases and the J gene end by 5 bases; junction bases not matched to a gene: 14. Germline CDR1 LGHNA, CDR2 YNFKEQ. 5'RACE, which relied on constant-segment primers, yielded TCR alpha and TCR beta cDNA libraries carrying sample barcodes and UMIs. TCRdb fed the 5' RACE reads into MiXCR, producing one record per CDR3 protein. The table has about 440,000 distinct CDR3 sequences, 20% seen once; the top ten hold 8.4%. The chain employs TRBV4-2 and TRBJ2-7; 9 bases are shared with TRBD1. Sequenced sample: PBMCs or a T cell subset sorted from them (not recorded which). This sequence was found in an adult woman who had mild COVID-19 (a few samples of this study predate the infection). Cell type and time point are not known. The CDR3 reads CASSQIQGAKGIDEQYF. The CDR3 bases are TGTGCCAGCAGCCAGATACAGGGGGCGAAGGGGATTGACGAGCAGTACTTC.